This T cell receptor (beta chain) was observed in a study of PD-1 blockade in classical Hodgkin lymphoma. Study conclusions and caveats: Newly diagnosed patients had diversity similar to the baseline diversity of complete responders.

To note about this clone: Its cognate antigen is unknown.

The time point denotes: cycle 4 day 1 (C4D1), after about 6 weeks of nivolumab. Each patient experienced a relapse that followed autologous stem cell transplantation, and brentuximab vedotin exposure varied. Complete response, partial response or progressive disease was each patient's best response. Sequenced by immunoSEQ multiplex PCR; TCRdb stores in-frame clones only, minus some. The table includes 25,000 to 30,000 clones, 80% detected once. The starting material was peripheral blood mononuclear cells (PBMCs), obtained before the fourth cycle of nivolumab. This sequence originates from a human donor with classical Hodgkin lymphoma.

CDR3 DNA: TGTGCCAGCAGTGAAGAGTGTGCGAACACCGGGGAGCTGTTTTTT. As protein: CASSEECANTGELFF. The chain links TRBV2 to TRBJ2-2; unclear D gene. Per the germline V gene, CDR1 is SNHLY and CDR2 is FYNNEI. V was trimmed by 1 base and J by 0 bases, leaving 6 bases between them. The CDR3 runs 15 residues.